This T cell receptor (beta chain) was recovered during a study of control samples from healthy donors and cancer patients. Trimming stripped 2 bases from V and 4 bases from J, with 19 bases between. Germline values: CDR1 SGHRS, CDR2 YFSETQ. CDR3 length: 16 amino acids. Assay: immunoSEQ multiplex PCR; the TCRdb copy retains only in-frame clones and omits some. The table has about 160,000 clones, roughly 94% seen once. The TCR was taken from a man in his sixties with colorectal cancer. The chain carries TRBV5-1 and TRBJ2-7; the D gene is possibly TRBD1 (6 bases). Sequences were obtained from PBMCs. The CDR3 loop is CASSLQGTGRGYEQYF. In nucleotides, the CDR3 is TGCGCCAGCAGCTTACAGGGAACAGGAAGGGGGTACGAGCAGTACTTC.